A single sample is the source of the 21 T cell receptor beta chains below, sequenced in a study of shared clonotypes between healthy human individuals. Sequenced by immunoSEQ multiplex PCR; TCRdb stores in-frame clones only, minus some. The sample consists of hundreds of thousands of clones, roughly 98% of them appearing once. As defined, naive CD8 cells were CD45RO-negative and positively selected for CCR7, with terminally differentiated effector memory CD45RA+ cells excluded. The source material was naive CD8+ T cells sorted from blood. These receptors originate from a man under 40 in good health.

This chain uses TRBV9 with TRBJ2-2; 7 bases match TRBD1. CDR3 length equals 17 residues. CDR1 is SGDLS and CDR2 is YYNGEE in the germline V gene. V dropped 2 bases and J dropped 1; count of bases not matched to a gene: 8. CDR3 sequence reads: CASSVGRGLMNTGELFF. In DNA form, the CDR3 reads TGTGCCAGCAGCGTGGGCAGGGGGTTAATGAACACCGGGGAGCTGTTTTTT.

The CDR3 DNA sequence: TGTGCCAGCAGTTTATATGGGACAGGGGGCAGGGACGAGCAGTACTTC. As protein: CASSLYGTGGRDEQYF. This chain links TRBV27 with TRBJ2-7; 12 bases align to TRBD1. CDR1 and CDR2 from the germline V gene are MNHEY and SMNVEV (reference sequence). This CDR3 has 16 amino acids. After removal of 1 base from V and 5 bases from J, the junction contained 6 bases not matched to a gene.

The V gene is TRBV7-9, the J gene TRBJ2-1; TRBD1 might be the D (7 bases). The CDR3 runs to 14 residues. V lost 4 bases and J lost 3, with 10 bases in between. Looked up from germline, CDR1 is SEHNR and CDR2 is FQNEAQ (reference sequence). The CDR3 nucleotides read TGTGCCAGCAGCTCAGGGGGGATCTACAATGAGCAGTTCTTC. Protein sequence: CASSSGGIYNEQFF.

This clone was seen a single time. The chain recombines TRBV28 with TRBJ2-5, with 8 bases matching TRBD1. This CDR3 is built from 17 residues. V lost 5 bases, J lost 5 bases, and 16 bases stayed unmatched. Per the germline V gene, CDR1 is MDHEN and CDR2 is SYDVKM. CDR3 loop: CASSEGLGQGARETQYF. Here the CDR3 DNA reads TGTGCCAGCAGTGAGGGTTTGGGCCAGGGGGCGCGGGAGACCCAGTACTTC.

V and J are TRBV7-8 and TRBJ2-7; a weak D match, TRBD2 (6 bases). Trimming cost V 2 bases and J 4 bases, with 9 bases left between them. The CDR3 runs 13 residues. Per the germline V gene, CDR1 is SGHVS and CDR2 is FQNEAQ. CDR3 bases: TGTGCCAGCAGCTTATGGCTAGCGTACGAGCAGTACTTC. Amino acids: CASSLWLAYEQYF. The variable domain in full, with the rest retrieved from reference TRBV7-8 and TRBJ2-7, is GAGVSQSPRYKVAKRGQDVALRCDPISGHVSLFWYQQALGQGPEFLTYFQNEAQLDKSGLPSDRFFAERPEGSVSTLKIQRTQQEDSAVYLCASSLWLAYEQYFGPGTRLTVT.

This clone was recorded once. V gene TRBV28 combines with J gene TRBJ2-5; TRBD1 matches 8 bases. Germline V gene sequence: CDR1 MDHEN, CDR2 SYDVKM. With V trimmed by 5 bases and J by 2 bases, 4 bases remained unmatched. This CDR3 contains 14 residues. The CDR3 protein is CASSVDREQETQYF. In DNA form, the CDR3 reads TGTGCCAGCAGTGTGGACAGGGAACAAGAGACCCAGTACTTC.

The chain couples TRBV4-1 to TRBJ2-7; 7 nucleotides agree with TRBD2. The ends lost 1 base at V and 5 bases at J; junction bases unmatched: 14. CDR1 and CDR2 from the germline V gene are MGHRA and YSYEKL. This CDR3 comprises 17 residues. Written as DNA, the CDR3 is TGCGCCAGCAGCCAAGGGGCGGCCCGGGGGGAAGGGAACGAGCAGTACTTC. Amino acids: CASSQGAARGEGNEQYF.

CDR3 nucleotides: TGTGCCAGCAGCCGAACAACGAGCACAGATACGCAGTATTTT. It specifies CASSRTTSTDTQYF. This chain joins TRBV7-6 and TRBJ2-3; unclear D gene. The V end was cut by 5 bases, the J end by 0 bases, with 9 bases between. The CDR3 is made up of 14 amino acids. The V gene's germline CDR1 is SGHVS and CDR2 FNYEAQ.

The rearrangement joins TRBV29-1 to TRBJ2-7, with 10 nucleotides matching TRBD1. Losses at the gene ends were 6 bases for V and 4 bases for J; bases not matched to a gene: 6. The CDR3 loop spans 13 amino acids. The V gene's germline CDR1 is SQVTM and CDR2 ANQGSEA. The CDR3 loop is CSVTTGGRYEQYF. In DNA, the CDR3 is TGCAGCGTAACGACAGGGGGCCGGTACGAGCAGTACTTC.

The CDR3 sequence is CASSVVRVNTEAFF. Written as DNA, the CDR3 is TGTGCCAGCAGCGTAGTACGGGTGAACACTGAAGCTTTCTTT. The V gene is TRBV9, the J gene TRBJ1-1, with D unclear. CDR1 is SGDLS and CDR2 is YYNGEE in the germline V gene. V shed 0 bases and J shed 0 bases, with 6 bases lying between them. This CDR3 contains 14 residues.

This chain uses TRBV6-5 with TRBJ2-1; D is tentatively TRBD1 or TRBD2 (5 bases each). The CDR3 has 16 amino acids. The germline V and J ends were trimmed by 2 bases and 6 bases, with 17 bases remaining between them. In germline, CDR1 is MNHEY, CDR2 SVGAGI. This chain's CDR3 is CASSYLQGDTVNEQFF. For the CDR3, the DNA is TGTGCCAGCAGTTACCTCCAGGGAGATACCGTCAATGAGCAGTTCTTC.

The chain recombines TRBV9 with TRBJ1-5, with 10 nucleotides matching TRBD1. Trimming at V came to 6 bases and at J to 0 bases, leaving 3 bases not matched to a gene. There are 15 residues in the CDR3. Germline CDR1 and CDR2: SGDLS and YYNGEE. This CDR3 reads CASNRQGASNQPQHF. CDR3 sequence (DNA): TGTGCCAGCAACCGACAGGGGGCTAGCAATCAGCCCCAGCATTTT.

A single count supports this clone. The chain's CDR3 is CATSRGELGEGPGELFF. DNA of the CDR3: TGTGCCACCAGCAGAGGGGAATTGGGGGAGGGCCCCGGGGAGCTGTTTTTT. The genes are TRBV15 and TRBJ2-2, with 7 bases identical to TRBD2. Germline loops: CDR1 LNHNV, CDR2 YYDKDF (reference sequence). CDR3 length equals 17 residues. The V gene end was trimmed by 1 base and the J gene end by 6 bases; junction bases not matched to a gene: 11.

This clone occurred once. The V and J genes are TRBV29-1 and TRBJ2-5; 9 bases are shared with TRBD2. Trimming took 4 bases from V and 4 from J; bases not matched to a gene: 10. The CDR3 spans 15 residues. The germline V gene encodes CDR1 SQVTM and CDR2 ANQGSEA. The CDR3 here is CSVVPVLAGAETQYF. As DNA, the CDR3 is TGCAGCGTTGTACCGGTTTTAGCGGGAGCAGAGACCCAGTACTTC.

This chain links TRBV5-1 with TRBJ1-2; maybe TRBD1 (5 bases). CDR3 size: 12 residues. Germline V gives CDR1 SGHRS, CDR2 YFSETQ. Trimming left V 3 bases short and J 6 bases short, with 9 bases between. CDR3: CASSSGTDGYTF. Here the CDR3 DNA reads TGCGCCAGCAGCTCGGGGACCGATGGCTACACCTTC.

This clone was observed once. CDR3 in DNA: TGCGCCAGCAGCCAACGATTTTCCAGCGGCGTTGGGAACACTGAAGCTTTCTTT. Amino acid sequence: CASSQRFSSGVGNTEAFF. The chain is built from TRBV4-1 and TRBJ1-1; D uncertain. The CDR3 spans 18 residues. Germline assignment: CDR1 MGHRA and CDR2 YSYEKL. V lost 2 bases and J lost 1, with 20 bases in between.

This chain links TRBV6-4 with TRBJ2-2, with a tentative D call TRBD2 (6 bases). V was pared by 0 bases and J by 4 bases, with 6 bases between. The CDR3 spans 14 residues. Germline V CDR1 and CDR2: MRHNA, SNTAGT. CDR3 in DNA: TGTGCCAGCAGTGACTCGACTAGCACCGGGGAGCTGTTTTTT. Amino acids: CASSDSTSTGELFF.

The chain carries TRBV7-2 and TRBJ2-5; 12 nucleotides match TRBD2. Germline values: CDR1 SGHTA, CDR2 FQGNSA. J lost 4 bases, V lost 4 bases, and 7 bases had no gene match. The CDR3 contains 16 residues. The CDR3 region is CASSYPGGLAGETQYF. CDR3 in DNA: TGTGCCAGCAGCTACCCAGGGGGACTAGCGGGAGAGACCCAGTACTTC.

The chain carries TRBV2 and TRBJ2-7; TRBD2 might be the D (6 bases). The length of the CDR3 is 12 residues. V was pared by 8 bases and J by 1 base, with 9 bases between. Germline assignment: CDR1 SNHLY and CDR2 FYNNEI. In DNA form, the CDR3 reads TGTGCCAGCGTTGGGGGGTCCTACGAGCAGTACTTC. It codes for CASVGGSYEQYF.

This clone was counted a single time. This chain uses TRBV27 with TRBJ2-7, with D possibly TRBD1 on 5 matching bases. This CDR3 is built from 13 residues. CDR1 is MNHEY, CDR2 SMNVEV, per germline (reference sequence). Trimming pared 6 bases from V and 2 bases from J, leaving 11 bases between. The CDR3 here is CASRRQRTYEQYF. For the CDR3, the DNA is TGTGCCAGCAGACGACAGAGAACCTACGAGCAGTACTTC.

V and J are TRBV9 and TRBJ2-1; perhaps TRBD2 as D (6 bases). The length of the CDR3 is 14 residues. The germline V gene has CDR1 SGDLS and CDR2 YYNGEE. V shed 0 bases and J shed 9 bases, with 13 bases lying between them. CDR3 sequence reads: CASSVEGGDTEQFF. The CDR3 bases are TGTGCCAGCAGCGTAGAGGGCGGGGATACTGAGCAGTTCTTC.